A single sample is the source of the 7 T cell receptor beta chains below, sequenced in a study of blood T cell repertoires in COVID-19. Sequencing was performed with immunoSEQ multiplex PCR; in TCRdb, only in-frame clones are kept and a portion is missing. The top ten hold around 7.2% of the sample, which has 15,000 to 20,000 clones, roughly 91% seen once. Sequenced sample: peripheral blood. The receptors shown here come from a human donor in a cohort sampled during active COVID-19.

The chain recombines TRBV10-3 with TRBJ2-1, with D possibly matching TRBD1 (6 bases). Trimming pared 10 bases from V and 0 bases from J, leaving 13 bases between. Germline values: CDR1 ENHRY, CDR2 SYGVKD. The CDR3 covers 14 residues. The CDR3, as DNA: TGTGCCACCCAAGAGGGGGACTCCTACAATGAGCAGTTCTTC. Its translation: CATQEGDSYNEQFF.

The gene calls are TRBV6-5 and TRBJ1-2; 12 positions match TRBD1. Germline V lookup: CDR1 MNHEY, CDR2 SVGAGI. This CDR3 has 15 residues. The junction had 5 bases not matched to a gene; V was cut back by 6 bases and J by 3 bases. The CDR3 reads CASRGGQGADYGYTF. DNA of the CDR3: TGTGCCAGCAGAGGGGGACAGGGGGCGGACTATGGCTACACCTTC.

In its sample, this clone is large (0.1 to 1%). The chain is built from TRBV7-9 and TRBJ2-7; tentative D call: TRBD2 (6 bases). There are 14 residues in the CDR3. CDR1 and CDR2 (germline): SEHNR, FQNEAQ (reference sequence). V lost 1 base and J lost 6, with 13 bases in between. CDR3 nucleotide sequence: TGTGCCAGCAGCTTAGTAGGAGGGGTGGGCGAGCAGTACTTC. Translating gives CASSLVGGVGEQYF.

The chain recombines TRBV10-2 with TRBJ1-6, with unresolved D. V was trimmed by 6 bases and J by 1 base, leaving 19 bases between them. This CDR3 contains 18 residues. Germline CDR1 is WSHSY and CDR2 is SAAADI. The CDR3 DNA is TGCGCCAGCAGCCTCGGACTGGGAGGTGTGTCCTATAATTCACCCCTCCACTTT. It codes for CASSLGLGGVSYNSPLHF.

The gene calls are TRBV6-5 and TRBJ1-1, with 11 bases aligning to TRBD1. CDR3 length equals 14 residues. Trimming at V came to 6 bases and at J to 5 bases, leaving 5 bases not matched to a gene. CDR1 MNHEY and CDR2 SVGAGI come from the germline V gene. DNA of the CDR3: TGTGCCAGCAGCGCCGGGACAGGGGGAACTGAAGCTTTCTTT. It is translated as CASSAGTGGTEAFF.

This chain joins TRBV27 and TRBJ2-1, with TRBD1 identical over 9 bases. This CDR3 is 19 amino acids long. Trimming at V came to 6 bases and at J to 5 bases, leaving 20 bases not matched to a gene. Germline V gene lookup returns CDR1 MNHEY and CDR2 SMNVEV (reference sequence). CDR3 protein: CASRDHSGTGLAENNEQFF. The CDR3 DNA reads as TGTGCCAGCAGAGATCATTCCGGGACAGGGCTAGCGGAGAACAATGAGCAGTTCTTC.

The chain is built from TRBV18 and TRBJ1-4; 8 bases line up with TRBD1. V lost 8 bases and J lost 4; bases outside the gene matches: 3. The CDR3 extends over 13 amino acids. Germline CDR1 and CDR2: KGHSH and LQKENI. Here the CDR3 reads CASRQGFNEKLFF. In DNA form, the CDR3 reads TGTGCCAGCCGACAGGGGTTTAATGAAAAACTGTTTTTT. The full variable domain, with the rest looked up from reference TRBV18 and TRBJ1-4, is NAGVMQNPRHLVRRRGQEARLRCSPMKGHSHVYWYRQLPEEGLKFMVYLQKENIIDESGMPKERFSAEFPKEGPSILRIQQVVRGDSAAYFCASRQGFNEKLFFGSGTQLSVL.